Included here is one T cell receptor beta chain sequence, with context. The antigen is undetermined. This sample was taken from a study of regulatory T cells in long-lasting Graves disease. Germline V gene data show CDR1 as LGHDT and CDR2 as YNNKEL (reference sequence). The CDR3 spans 16 residues. V lost 4 bases, J lost 4 bases, and 12 bases stayed unmatched. Noted time point: persistent/refractory GD, antithyroid drugs over 5 years with positive TRAb. The TCR library was prepared using RNA isolated from PBMCs. The peripheral blood volume drawn was around 10 milliliters, and it was collected into EDTA tubes. Study findings and constraints: Lower TCR diversity was seen in persistent Graves' patients than in newly diagnosed ones.

The TCR beta library used iRepertoire HTBI primers with Arm-PCR amplification of CDR3. TCRdb re-called the multiplex PCR reads with MiXCR, one entry per CDR3 protein. Of around 510,000 distinct CDR3 sequences in the sample, less than 25% were seen once. This TCR came from a female donor with Graves disease. This chain joins TRBV3-1 and TRBJ1-1; 7 bases align to TRBD1. The source was peripheral blood mononuclear cells (PBMCs), collected when the disease was refractory, from a patient treated with antithyroid drugs. In DNA, the CDR3 is TGTGCCAGCAGCCGGGCTGAGGGGGCGGTGGTCACTGAAGCTTTCTTT. Translation: CASSRAEGAVVTEAFF.